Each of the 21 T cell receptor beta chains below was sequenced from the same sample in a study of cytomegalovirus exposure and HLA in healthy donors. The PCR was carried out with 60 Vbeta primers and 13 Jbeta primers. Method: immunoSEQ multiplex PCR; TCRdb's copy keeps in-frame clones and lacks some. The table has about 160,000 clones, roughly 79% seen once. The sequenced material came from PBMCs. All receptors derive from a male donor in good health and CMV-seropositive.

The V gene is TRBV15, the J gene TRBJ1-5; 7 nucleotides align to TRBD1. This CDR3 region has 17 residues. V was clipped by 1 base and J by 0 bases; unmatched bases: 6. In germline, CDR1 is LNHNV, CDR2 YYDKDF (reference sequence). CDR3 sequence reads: CATSRGVGQVSNQPQHF. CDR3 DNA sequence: TGTGCCACCAGCAGAGGGGTCGGACAGGTTAGCAATCAGCCCCAGCATTTT.

This CDR3 is CASSSGSLSAGAFF. CDR3 nucleotides: TGCGCCAGCAGTTCAGGTTCCCTTTCGGCGGGAGCTTTCTTT. The rearrangement links TRBV5-1 to TRBJ1-1; D is undetermined. This CDR3 region has 14 residues. Germline V gene lookup returns CDR1 SGHRS and CDR2 YFSETQ. V shed 5 bases and J shed 10 bases, with 21 bases lying between them.

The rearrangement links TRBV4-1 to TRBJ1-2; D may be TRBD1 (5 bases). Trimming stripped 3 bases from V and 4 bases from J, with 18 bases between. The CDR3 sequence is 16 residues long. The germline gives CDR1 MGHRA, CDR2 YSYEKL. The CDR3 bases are TGCGCCAGCAGCCATATTACCGGACACATTGGCTATGGCTACACCTTC. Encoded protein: CASSHITGHIGYGYTF.

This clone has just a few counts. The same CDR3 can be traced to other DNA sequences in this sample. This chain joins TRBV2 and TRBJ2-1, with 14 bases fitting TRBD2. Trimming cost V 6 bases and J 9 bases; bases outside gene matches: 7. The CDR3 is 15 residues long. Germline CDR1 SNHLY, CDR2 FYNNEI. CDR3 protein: CASSVTSGGAGEQFF. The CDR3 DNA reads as TGTGCCAGCAGCGTGACTAGCGGGGGGGCCGGTGAGCAGTTCTTC. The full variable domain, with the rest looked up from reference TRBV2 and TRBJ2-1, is EPEVTQTPSHQVTQMGQEVILRCVPISNHLYFYWYRQILGQKVEFLVSFYNNEISEKSEIFDDQFSVERPDGSNFTLKIRSTKLEDSAMYFCASSVTSGGAGEQFFGPGTRLTVL.

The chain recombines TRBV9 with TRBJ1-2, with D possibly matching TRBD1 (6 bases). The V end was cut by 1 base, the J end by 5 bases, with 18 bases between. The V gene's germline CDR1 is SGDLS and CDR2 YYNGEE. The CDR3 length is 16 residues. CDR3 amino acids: CASSVHRSGTYYGYTF. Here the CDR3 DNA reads TGTGCCAGCAGCGTACATCGGTCCGGGACATATTATGGCTACACCTTC.

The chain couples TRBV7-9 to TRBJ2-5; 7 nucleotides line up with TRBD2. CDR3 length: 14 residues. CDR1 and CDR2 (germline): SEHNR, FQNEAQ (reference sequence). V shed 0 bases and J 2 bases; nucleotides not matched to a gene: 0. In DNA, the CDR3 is TGTGCCAGCAGCTTAGCGGGGGGGCAAGAGACCCAGTACTTC. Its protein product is CASSLAGGQETQYF.

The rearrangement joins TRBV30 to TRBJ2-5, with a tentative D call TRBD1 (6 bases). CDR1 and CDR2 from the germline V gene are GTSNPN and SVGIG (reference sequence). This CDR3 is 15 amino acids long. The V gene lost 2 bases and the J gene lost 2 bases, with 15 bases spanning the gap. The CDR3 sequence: CAWSRPSGVQETQYF. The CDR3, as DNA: TGTGCCTGGAGTAGACCCTCAGGGGTTCAAGAGACCCAGTACTTC.

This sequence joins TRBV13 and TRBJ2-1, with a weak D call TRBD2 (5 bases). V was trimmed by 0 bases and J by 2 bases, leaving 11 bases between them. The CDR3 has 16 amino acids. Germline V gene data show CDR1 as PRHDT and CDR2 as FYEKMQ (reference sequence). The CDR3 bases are TGTGCCAGCAGCTTAGGCCTAACTAGTGCCTACAATGAGCAGTTCTTC. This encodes CASSLGLTSAYNEQFF.

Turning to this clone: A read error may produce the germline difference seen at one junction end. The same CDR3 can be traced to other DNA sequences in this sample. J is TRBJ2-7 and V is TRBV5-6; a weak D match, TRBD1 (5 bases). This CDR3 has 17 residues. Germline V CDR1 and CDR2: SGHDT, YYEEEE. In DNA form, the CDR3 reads TGCGCCAGCAGCCCTACCGACAGAACTGGTCCATCCTACGAGCAGTACTTC. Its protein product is CASSPTDRTGPSYEQYF.

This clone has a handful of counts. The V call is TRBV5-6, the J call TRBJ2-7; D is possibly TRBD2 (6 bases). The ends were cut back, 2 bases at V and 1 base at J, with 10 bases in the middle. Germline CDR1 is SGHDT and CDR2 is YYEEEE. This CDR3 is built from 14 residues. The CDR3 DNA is TGTGCCAGCAGCTTCTGGGCGGGGTCCTACGAGCAGTACTTC. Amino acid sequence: CASSFWAGSYEQYF.

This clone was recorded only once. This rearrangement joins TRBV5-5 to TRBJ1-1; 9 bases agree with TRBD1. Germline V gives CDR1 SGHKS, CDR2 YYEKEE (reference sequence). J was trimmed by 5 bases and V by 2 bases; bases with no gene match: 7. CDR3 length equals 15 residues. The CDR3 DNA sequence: TGTGCCAGCAGCTTTGATGGGACAGGGTTAACTGAAGCTTTCTTT. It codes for CASSFDGTGLTEAFF.

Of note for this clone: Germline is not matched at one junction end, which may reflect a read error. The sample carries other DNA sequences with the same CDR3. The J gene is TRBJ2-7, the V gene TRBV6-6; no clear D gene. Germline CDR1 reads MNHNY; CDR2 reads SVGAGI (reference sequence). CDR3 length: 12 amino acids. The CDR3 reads CASSSVRIEQYF. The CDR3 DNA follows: TGCGCCAGCAGTTCAGTCAGGATCGAGCAGTACTTC.

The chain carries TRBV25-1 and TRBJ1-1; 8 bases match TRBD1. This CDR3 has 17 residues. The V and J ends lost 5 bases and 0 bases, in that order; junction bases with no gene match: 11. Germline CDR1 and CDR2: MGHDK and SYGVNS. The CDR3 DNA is TGTGCCAGCAGTCATAACAGGGGGAAAACAGTGAACACTGAAGCTTTCTTT. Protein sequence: CASSHNRGKTVNTEAFF.

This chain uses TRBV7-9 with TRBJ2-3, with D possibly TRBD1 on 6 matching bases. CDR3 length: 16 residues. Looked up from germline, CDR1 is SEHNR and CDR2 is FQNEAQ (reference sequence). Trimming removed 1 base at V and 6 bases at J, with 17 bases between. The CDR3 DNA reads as TGTGCCAGCAGCTTAGAGGGATCGAACAGGGCGGATACGCAGTATTTT. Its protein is CASSLEGSNRADTQYF.

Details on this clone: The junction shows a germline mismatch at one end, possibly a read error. The CDR3 is CASSSGTGLDTFF. CDR3 DNA sequence: TGTGCCAGCAGCTCCGGGACAGGGTTGGATACCTTCTTC. The V gene is TRBV13, the J gene TRBJ1-2, with 9 nucleotides matching TRBD1. Per the germline V gene, CDR1 is PRHDT and CDR2 is FYEKMQ (reference sequence). The CDR3 covers 13 residues.

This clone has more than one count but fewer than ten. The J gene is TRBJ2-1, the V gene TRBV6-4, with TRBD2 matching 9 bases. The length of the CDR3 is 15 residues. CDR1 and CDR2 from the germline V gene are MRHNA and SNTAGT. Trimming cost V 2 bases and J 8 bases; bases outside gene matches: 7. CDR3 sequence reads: CASSDGAGGYDEQFF. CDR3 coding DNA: TGTGCCAGCAGTGACGGCGCGGGGGGGTACGATGAGCAGTTCTTC.

The CDR3 loop reads CSAANEGTQYF. As DNA, the CDR3 is TGCAGTGCGGCTAACGAGGGGACCCAGTACTTC. The rearrangement uses TRBV20-1 and TRBJ2-5; D perhaps matches TRBD2 (5 bases). The V and J ends lost 6 bases and 7 bases respectively, with 12 bases between them. The CDR3 extends over 11 amino acids. The germline gives CDR1 DFQATT, CDR2 SNEGSKA (reference sequence).

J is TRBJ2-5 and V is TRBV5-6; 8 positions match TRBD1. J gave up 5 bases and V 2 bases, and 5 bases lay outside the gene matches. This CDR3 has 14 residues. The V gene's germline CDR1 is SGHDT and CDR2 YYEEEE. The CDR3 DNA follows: TGTGCCAGCAGCTTTAAACAGGGGGGTGAGACCCAGTACTTC. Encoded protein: CASSFKQGGETQYF.

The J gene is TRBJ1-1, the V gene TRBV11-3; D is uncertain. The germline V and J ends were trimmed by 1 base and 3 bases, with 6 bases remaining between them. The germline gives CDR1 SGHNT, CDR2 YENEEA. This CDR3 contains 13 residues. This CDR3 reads CASSLAGYTEAFF. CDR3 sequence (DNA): TGTGCCAGCAGCTTAGCGGGGTACACTGAAGCTTTCTTT.

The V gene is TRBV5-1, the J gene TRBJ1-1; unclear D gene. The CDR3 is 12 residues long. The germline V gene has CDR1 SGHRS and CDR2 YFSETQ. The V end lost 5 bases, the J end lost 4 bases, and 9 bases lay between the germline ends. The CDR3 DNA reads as TGCGCCAGCAGGGAGGTCGGCACTGAAGCTTTCTTT. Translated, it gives CASREVGTEAFF.

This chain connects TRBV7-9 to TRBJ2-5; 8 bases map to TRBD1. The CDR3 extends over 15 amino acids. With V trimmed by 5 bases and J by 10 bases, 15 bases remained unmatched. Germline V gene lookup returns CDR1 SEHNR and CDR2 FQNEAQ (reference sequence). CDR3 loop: CASSDSGQAFEGQYF. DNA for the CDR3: TGTGCCAGCAGCGACTCGGGACAGGCTTTTGAAGGCCAGTACTTC.